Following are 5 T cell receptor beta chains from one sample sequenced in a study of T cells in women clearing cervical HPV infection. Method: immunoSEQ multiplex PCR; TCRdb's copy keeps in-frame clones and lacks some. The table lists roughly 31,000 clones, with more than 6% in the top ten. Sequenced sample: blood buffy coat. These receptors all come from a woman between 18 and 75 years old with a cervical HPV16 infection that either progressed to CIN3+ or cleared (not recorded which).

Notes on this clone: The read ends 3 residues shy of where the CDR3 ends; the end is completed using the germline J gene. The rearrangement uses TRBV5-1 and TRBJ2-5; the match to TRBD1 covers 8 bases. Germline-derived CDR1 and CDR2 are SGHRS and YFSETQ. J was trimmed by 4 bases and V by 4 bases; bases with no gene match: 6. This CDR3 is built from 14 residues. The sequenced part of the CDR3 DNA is TGCGCCAGCAGCGATGACAGGGGTGGAGAGACC. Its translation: CASSDDRGGET. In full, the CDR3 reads CASSDDRGGETQYF.

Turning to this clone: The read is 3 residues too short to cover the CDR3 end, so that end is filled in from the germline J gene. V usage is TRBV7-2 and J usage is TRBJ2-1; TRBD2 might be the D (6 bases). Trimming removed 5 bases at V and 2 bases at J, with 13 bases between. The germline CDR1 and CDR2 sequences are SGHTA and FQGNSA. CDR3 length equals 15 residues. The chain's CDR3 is CASSQEGLPYNEQFF. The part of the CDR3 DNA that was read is TGTGCCAGCAGCCAAGAGGGACTTCCCTACAATGAG.

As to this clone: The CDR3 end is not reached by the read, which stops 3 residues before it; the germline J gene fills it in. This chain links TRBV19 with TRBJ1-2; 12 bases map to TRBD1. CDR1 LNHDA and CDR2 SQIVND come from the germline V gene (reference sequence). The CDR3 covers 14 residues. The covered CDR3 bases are TGTGCCAGTAAAGGGACAGGGGGCGCGGGGGGC. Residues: CASKGTGGAGG. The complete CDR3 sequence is CASKGTGGAGGYTF.

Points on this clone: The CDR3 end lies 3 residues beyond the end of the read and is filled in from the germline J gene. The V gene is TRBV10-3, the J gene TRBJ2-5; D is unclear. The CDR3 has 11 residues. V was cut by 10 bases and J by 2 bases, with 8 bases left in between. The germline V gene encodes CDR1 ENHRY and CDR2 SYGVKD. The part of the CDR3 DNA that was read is TGTGCCACCTCTAAACAAGAGACC. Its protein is CATSKQET. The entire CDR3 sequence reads CATSKQETQYF.

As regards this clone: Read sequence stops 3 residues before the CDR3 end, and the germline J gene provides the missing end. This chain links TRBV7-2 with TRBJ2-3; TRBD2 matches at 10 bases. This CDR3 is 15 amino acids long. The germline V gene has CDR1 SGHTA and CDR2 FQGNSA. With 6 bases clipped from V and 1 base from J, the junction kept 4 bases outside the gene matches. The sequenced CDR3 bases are TGTGCCAGCAGGTATACTAGCGGGGGCACAGATACG. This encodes CASRYTSGGTDT. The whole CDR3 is CASRYTSGGTDTQYF.